These 19 T cell receptor beta chains were all obtained from the same sample, sequenced in a study of blood T cells in healthy people across ages. A second PCR of about 6 to 11 cycles used a sample-barcoded 5' primer and a J-beta primer mix. TCRdb itself ran the 5' RACE reads through MiXCR, one entry per CDR3 protein. The sample gives approximately 2,000,000 distinct CDR3 sequences, about two fifths of which show up once; 23% is in the top ten. The specimen was blood. The receptors were sampled from a human donor in good health.

This sequence joins TRBV28 and TRBJ2-1; TRBD1 or TRBD2 may be the D gene (5 bases each). The closer fit of TRBJ2-7 to the DNA end suggests the J call may be wrong. The germline V gene has CDR1 MDHEN and CDR2 SYDVKM. The CDR3 loop spans 13 amino acids. CDR3 amino acids: CASRFPGSHEQYF. CDR3 DNA: TGTGCCAGCCGGTTCCCAGGGAGTCACGAGCAGTACTTC.

Note on this clonotype: A junction end diverges from the germline sequence, so it may reflect a read error. The rearrangement links TRBV20-1 to TRBJ1-4; 7 bases match TRBD1. The CDR3 contains 14 residues. Germline lookup yields CDR1 DFQATT and CDR2 SNEGSKA (reference sequence). The CDR3: CSARDRVNNEKLFF. CDR3 in DNA: TGCAGTGCTCGAGACAGGGTCAATAATGAAAAACTGTTTTTT.

This clonotype turned up a few times. The rearrangement links TRBV5-1 to TRBJ2-1; TRBD1 matches at 7 bases. The J segment lost 8 bases and the V segment lost 4 bases, leaving 12 bases of the junction unmatched. Germline assignment: CDR1 SGHRS and CDR2 YFSETQ. The CDR3 loop spans 15 amino acids. CDR3 nucleotides: TGCGCCAGCAGCCCCAAAGTGACAGGGCGCGATGAGCAGTTCTTC. This encodes CASSPKVTGRDEQFF.

The V call is TRBV11-2, the J call TRBJ1-5; D unclear. Deletions cut 0 bases from V and 2 bases from J, with 8 bases between. This CDR3 has 15 residues. Looked up from germline, CDR1 is SGHAT and CDR2 is FQNNGV. The chain's CDR3 is CASSLDLTGNQPQHF. CDR3 in DNA: TGTGCCAGCAGCTTAGATCTAACAGGCAATCAGCCCCAGCATTTT.

The chain combines TRBV27 with TRBJ2-5; TRBD2 aligns across 7 bases. Per the germline V gene, CDR1 is MNHEY and CDR2 is SMNVEV (reference sequence). The V and J ends lost 4 bases and 2 bases, in that order; junction bases with no gene match: 22. This CDR3 is 20 amino acids long. The chain's CDR3 is CASSSPRVPGRVRGQETQYF. The CDR3 DNA follows: TGTGCCAGCAGTTCCCCTCGAGTCCCGGGGAGGGTACGGGGGCAAGAGACCCAGTACTTC.

This clonotype has more than one count but fewer than ten. V is TRBV4-2 and J is TRBJ2-7, with TRBD1 as a possible D gene (5 bases). CDR1 and CDR2 from the germline V gene are LGHNA and YNFKEQ. V gave up 0 bases and J gave up 3 bases, with 18 bases separating them. There are 17 residues in the CDR3. The CDR3 sequence is CASSQELRWAGNYEQYF. The CDR3 DNA is TGTGCCAGCAGCCAAGAGTTGAGGTGGGCAGGGAACTACGAGCAGTACTTC.

This clonotype has more than one count but fewer than ten. The V and J genes are TRBV20-1 and TRBJ1-1; no clear D gene. CDR3 size: 12 residues. Per the germline V gene, CDR1 is DFQATT and CDR2 is SNEGSKA (reference sequence). V lost 4 bases and J lost 10, with 16 bases in between. In nucleotides, the CDR3 is TGCAGTGCTACCAAGGCCCCGGAGGGAGCTTTCTTT. Its protein is CSATKAPEGAFF.

This chain links TRBV5-1 with TRBJ2-7; D might be TRBD1 or TRBD2, each matching 5 bases. Trimming stripped 0 bases from V and 8 bases from J, with 18 bases between. CDR1 is SGHRS, CDR2 YFSETQ, per germline. The CDR3 is 15 amino acids. Here the CDR3 DNA reads TGCGCCAGCAGCTTGGGAGGGGATTTTCCGCACCAGCAGTACTTC. Its translation is CASSLGGDFPHQQYF.

The sample holds one count of this clonotype. The chain couples TRBV18 to TRBJ2-1; D may be TRBD1 (6 bases). The CDR3 has 15 amino acids. V lost 2 bases to trimming and J lost 8 bases, with 16 bases between them. Germline V CDR1 and CDR2: KGHSH, LQKENI. The CDR3 DNA follows: TGTGCCAGCTCACCATATGGGACACGTACCGATGAGCAGTTCTTC. Translated: CASSPYGTRTDEQFF.

The chain combines TRBV5-6 with TRBJ1-2, with a tentative D call TRBD1 (5 bases). Per germline, CDR1 SGHDT and CDR2 YYEEEE. V was trimmed by 0 bases and J by 2 bases, leaving 11 bases between them. The CDR3 runs 15 residues. CDR3 DNA: TGTGCCAGCAGCTTGGTTGGGGCGCGGAACTATGGCTACACCTTC. Protein product: CASSLVGARNYGYTF.

The chain links TRBV4-1 to TRBJ1-3; 11 bases fit TRBD1. Germline CDR1 is MGHRA and CDR2 is YSYEKL. J lost 8 bases, V lost 3 bases, and 0 bases had no gene match. The CDR3 covers 13 residues. The CDR3: CASSQGQGDTIYF. CDR3 in DNA: TGCGCCAGCAGCCAGGGACAGGGGGACACCATATATTTT.

The chain uses TRBV4-1 and TRBJ2-1; 8 bases line up with TRBD2. V dropped 3 bases and J dropped 2; count of bases not matched to a gene: 9. The CDR3 is 17 amino acids. Germline V CDR1 and CDR2: MGHRA, YSYEKL. The CDR3 nucleotides read TGCGCCAGCAGCCATGATCATAGCGGGGCGGCCTACAATGAGCAGTTCTTC. Its translation: CASSHDHSGAAYNEQFF.

The CDR3 here is CSSRPRVATEAFF. In DNA, the CDR3 is TGCAGCTCGCGACCCAGGGTGGCCACTGAAGCTTTCTTT. This chain joins TRBV29-1 and TRBJ1-1; a weak D match, TRBD1 (5 bases). This CDR3 is 13 amino acids long. The ends were cut back, 8 bases at V and 4 bases at J, with 17 bases in the middle. CDR1 and CDR2 from the germline V gene are SQVTM and ANQGSEA.

The chain combines TRBV7-9 with TRBJ2-1; no definite D call. CDR3 length: 12 amino acids. The V gene lost 5 bases and the J gene lost 8 bases, with 10 bases spanning the gap. Per the germline V gene, CDR1 is SEHNR and CDR2 is FQNEAQ (reference sequence). The CDR3 spells CASSDDSYEQFF. CDR3 sequence (DNA): TGTGCCAGCAGCGACGATTCCTATGAGCAGTTCTTC.

The J gene is TRBJ2-3, the V gene TRBV7-3; D is uncertain. Germline lookup yields CDR1 SGHTA and CDR2 FQGTGA. The V and J ends lost 5 bases and 8 bases respectively, with 14 bases between them. The CDR3 is 13 amino acids. CDR3 DNA sequence: TGTGCCAGCAGCCCGGAAGCGACGGGTACGCAGTATTTT. Its protein product is CASSPEATGTQYF.

The CDR3 region is CASSQDIGQSNEQYF. The CDR3 coding sequence is TGCGCCAGCAGCCAGGATATAGGACAGAGCAACGAGCAGTACTTC. The chain joins TRBV4-3 to TRBJ2-5; TRBD1 is a possible D gene (6 bases). The J call may be in error: the DNA end matches TRBJ2-7 better. This CDR3 spans 15 amino acids. Germline V gives CDR1 LGHNA, CDR2 YSLEER.

J is TRBJ2-5 and V is TRBV7-9, with 9 bases matching TRBD2. The germline V gene encodes CDR1 SEHNR and CDR2 FQNEAQ (reference sequence). J was trimmed by 5 bases and V by 1 base; bases with no gene match: 17. The CDR3 extends over 19 amino acids. This CDR3 reads CASSLVVTSGMTYVETQYF. DNA of the CDR3: TGTGCCAGCAGCTTAGTGGTGACTAGCGGTATGACGTATGTGGAGACCCAGTACTTC.

This clonotype occurred a few times. The chain joins TRBV12-3 or TRBV12-4 to TRBJ2-1; the D gene could be TRBD1 or TRBD2 (5 bases each). V was trimmed by 6 bases and J by 4 bases, leaving 16 bases between them. This CDR3 is built from 15 residues. This chain's CDR3 is CASSASGTGYNEQFF. CDR3 in DNA: TGTGCCAGCAGCGCATCAGGGACCGGGTACAATGAGCAGTTCTTC.

This clonotype was detected only a few times. CDR3 sequence reads: CASSESDRGYNNEQFF. Written as DNA, the CDR3 is TGTGCCAGCAGTGAGTCGGACAGGGGGTATAACAATGAGCAGTTCTTC. V gene TRBV25-1 combines with J gene TRBJ2-1; 10 positions match TRBD1. The CDR3 loop spans 16 amino acids. With 3 bases clipped from V and 5 bases from J, the junction kept 7 bases outside the gene matches. The germline V gene has CDR1 MGHDK and CDR2 SYGVNS. The full variable domain, completed using reference TRBV25-1 and TRBJ2-1, is EADIYQTPRYLVIGTGKKITLECSQTMGHDKMYWYQQDPGMELHLIHYSYGVNSTEKGDLSSESTVSRIRTEHFPLTLESARPSHTSQYLCASSESDRGYNNEQFFGPGTRLTVL.